This TCR beta chain was captured by sequencing in a study of T cell responses to AZD1222 COVID-19 vaccine. Using immunoSEQ multiplex PCR, the repertoire was profiled, and TCRdb retains in-frame clones only, with some absent. The sample lists roughly 110,000 clones, roughly 89% occurring once. The V gene lost 9 bases and the J gene lost 10 bases, with 12 bases spanning the gap. The CDR3 has 12 amino acids. Per the germline V gene, CDR1 is KGHDR and CDR2 is SFDVKD. This chain uses TRBV24-1 with TRBJ1-6, with TRBD1 as a possible D gene (6 bases). This clonotype was obtained from an adult in good health. The sample here was peripheral blood, taken on day 0 of AZD1222 vaccination. CDR3 sequence reads: CATYQGNSPLHF. For the CDR3, the DNA is TGTGCCACCTACCAGGGGAACTCACCCCTCCACTTT.